The T cell receptor (beta chain) described here comes from a study of T-cell reconstitution after alpha-beta-depleted transplantation in children. Study-level findings and limits: From surviving recipient T cells and thymic progenitors came the high day-60 TCRbeta diversity observed in some patients.

Unique molecular identifiers were built into the TCRbeta library. MiXCR was run by TCRdb on the PCR reads, yielding one entry per CDR3 protein. The repertoire has about 260,000 distinct CDR3 sequences, roughly 10% of them found once; the top ten carry 23%. As regards this clonotype: Its antigen is unknown. Compared with germline, one end of the junction differs, possibly owing to a read error.

The CDR3 is 13 residues long. Germline assignment: CDR1 SEHNR and CDR2 FQNEAQ (reference sequence). This chain joins TRBV7-9 and TRBJ1-5; D unclear. The sample in question was peripheral blood, obtained 180 days after TCRalphabeta/CD19-depleted stem cell transplant. This receptor was identified in a male patient under 10 years old who had a stem cell transplant for chronic granulomatous disease, so the T cells may come from the graft donor. The CDR3 nucleotides read TGTGCCAGCAGCTTAGAACGAAATCAGCCCCATCATTTT. This gives the protein CASSLERNQPHHF.